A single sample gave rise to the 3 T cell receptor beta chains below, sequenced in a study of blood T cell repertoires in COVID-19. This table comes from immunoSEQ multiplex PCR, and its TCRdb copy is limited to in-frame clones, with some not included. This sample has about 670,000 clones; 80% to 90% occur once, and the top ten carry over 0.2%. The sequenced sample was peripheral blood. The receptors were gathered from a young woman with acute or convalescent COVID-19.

CDR3: CASNDYPGTGLGYTF. Here the CDR3 DNA reads TGTGCCAGCAACGATTACCCCGGGACAGGGCTTGGCTACACCTTC. The chain employs TRBV2 and TRBJ1-2; 9 positions match TRBD1. The germline CDR1 and CDR2 sequences are SNHLY and FYNNEI. V lost 7 bases, J lost 7 bases, and 13 bases stayed unmatched. The CDR3 is 15 residues long.

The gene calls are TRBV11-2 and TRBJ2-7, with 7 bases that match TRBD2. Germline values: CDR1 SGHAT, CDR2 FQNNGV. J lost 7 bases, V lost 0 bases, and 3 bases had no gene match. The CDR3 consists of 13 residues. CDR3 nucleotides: TGTGCCAGCAGCTTAGACCACGGGGGGGAGCAGTACTTC. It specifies CASSLDHGGEQYF.

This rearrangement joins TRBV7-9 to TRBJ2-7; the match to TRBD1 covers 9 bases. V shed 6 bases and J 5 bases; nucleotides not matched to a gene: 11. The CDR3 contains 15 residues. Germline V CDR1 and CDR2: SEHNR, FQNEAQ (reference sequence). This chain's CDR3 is CASSDKDRGRHEQYF. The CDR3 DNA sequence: TGTGCCAGCAGTGACAAGGACAGGGGTCGGCACGAGCAGTACTTC.